One and the same sample provided the 32 T cell receptor beta chains below, sequenced in a study of Ad26.COV2.S vaccination and SARS-CoV-2 variants. The treatment was: around 19 received Ad26.COV2.S at low or high dose, single or two shots; 5 received placebo; per-sample allocation not given. Repertoires come from day 63 after the first vaccine or placebo injection. TCRdb's copy holds only in-frame clones and misses some; the assay was immunoSEQ multiplex PCR. The repertoire includes 440,000 or so clones, about 92% of them detected once, and roughly 3.9% sits in the top ten. The sequencing used peripheral blood, collected in a trial of Ad26.COV2.S vaccine versus placebo. These receptors came from a person between 18 and 65 years old who received the Ad26.COV2.S COVID-19 vaccine or a placebo.

This chain joins TRBV6-2 or TRBV6-3 and TRBJ2-6; D is uncertain. The CDR3 sequence is 17 residues long. The V gene's germline CDR1 is MNHEY and CDR2 SVGEGT. Trimming took 5 bases from V and 0 from J, leaving 14 bases between them. The CDR3 bases are TGTGCCAGCAGTCCCGGGTTAGCTGGCTCTGGGGCCAACGTCCTGACTTTC. It codes for CASSPGLAGSGANVLTF.

The chain combines TRBV11-2 with TRBJ2-1; D is possibly TRBD2 (6 bases). Between the trimmed V and J ends, which lost 5 bases and 10 bases, there was a span of 30 bases. Germline V gene lookup returns CDR1 SGHAT and CDR2 FQNNGV. The CDR3 loop spans 18 amino acids. The CDR3 loop is CASSRGFGTGTDRAEQFF. CDR3 coding DNA: TGTGCCAGCAGCCGGGGGTTCGGAACCGGGACTGATCGGGCGGAGCAGTTCTTC.

The chain joins TRBV15 to TRBJ2-2; D possibly corresponds to TRBD1 (6 bases). Germline V gives CDR1 LNHNV, CDR2 YYDKDF (reference sequence). The CDR3 runs to 17 residues. Trimming stripped 4 bases from V and 3 bases from J, with 18 bases between. This CDR3 reads CATSKGAGDLDTGELFF. The CDR3 bases are TGTGCCACCAGCAAAGGGGCAGGGGATTTGGACACCGGGGAGCTGTTTTTT.

The chain combines TRBV14 with TRBJ2-1; D ambiguous. Germline assignment: CDR1 SGHDN and CDR2 FVKESK. The length of the CDR3 is 13 residues. Deletions cut 1 base from V and 3 bases from J, with 4 bases between. CDR3 bases: TGTGCCAGCAGCCAAGCCAGCTACAATGAGCAGTTCTTC. It yields the protein CASSQASYNEQFF.

J is TRBJ2-7 and V is TRBV6-7, with TRBD2 matching over 9 bases. TRBV6-7 carries the ORF label, with uncertain function. V was clipped by 2 bases and J by 0 bases; unmatched bases: 8. The CDR3 loop spans 17 amino acids. This CDR3 is CASSYLWTSASSYEQYF. CDR3 DNA sequence: TGTGCCAGCAGTTACCTCTGGACTAGCGCGAGCTCCTACGAGCAGTACTTC.

The chain uses TRBV28 and TRBJ2-4; D is unclear. The V and J ends lost 5 bases and 6 bases respectively, with 14 bases between them. The CDR3 sequence is 14 residues long. Looked up from germline, CDR1 is MDHEN and CDR2 is SYDVKM. The CDR3 region is CASSIPAPRNIQYF. The DNA of the CDR3 is TGTGCCAGCAGTATCCCCGCCCCTAGAAACATTCAGTACTTC. Based on the CDR3 plus reference TRBV28 and TRBJ2-4, the full variable domain is DVKVTQSSRYLVKRTGEKVFLECVQDMDHENMFWYRQDPGLGLRLIYFSYDVKMKEKGDIPEGYSVSREKKERFSLILESASTNQTSMYLCASSIPAPRNIQYFGAGTRLSVL.

The chain carries TRBV4-2 and TRBJ2-7, with 7 bases lining up with TRBD2. Germline V gene lookup returns CDR1 LGHNA and CDR2 YNFKEQ. V dropped 8 bases and J dropped 3; count of bases not matched to a gene: 19. The length of the CDR3 is 17 residues. The CDR3 region has the DNA TGTGCCAGCCGGCCGGGACTACTCGAAATTACCAACTACGAGCAGTACTTC. It codes for CASRPGLLEITNYEQYF.

The V call is TRBV4-2, the J call TRBJ1-2; D possibly corresponds to TRBD1 (5 bases). The germline V gene encodes CDR1 LGHNA and CDR2 YNFKEQ. CDR3 length: 13 amino acids. With 3 bases removed from V and 4 bases from J, the gap between germline ends came to 9 bases. Here the CDR3 DNA reads TGTGCCAGCAGCCATGGGGGATCCTATGGCTACACCTTC. Protein sequence: CASSHGGSYGYTF.

This sequence joins TRBV7-8 and TRBJ2-5, with 8 bases aligning to TRBD1. V lost 5 bases and J lost 5; bases outside the gene matches: 10. The CDR3 is 15 amino acids. Germline CDR1 SGHVS, CDR2 FQNEAQ. As DNA, the CDR3 is TGTGCCAGCAGCATAACCGGGACAGGAGTGGAGACCCAGTACTTC. Protein: CASSITGTGVETQYF. Together with reference TRBV7-8 and TRBJ2-5, the CDR3 gives the full variable domain: GAGVSQSPRYKVAKRGQDVALRCDPISGHVSLFWYQQALGQGPEFLTYFQNEAQLDKSGLPSDRFFAERPEGSVSTLKIQRTQQEDSAVYLCASSITGTGVETQYFGPGTRLLVL.

This chain joins TRBV27 and TRBJ2-7; D might be TRBD1 or TRBD2, each matching 5 bases. The V end was cut by 5 bases, the J end by 4 bases, with 15 bases between. Looked up from germline, CDR1 is MNHEY and CDR2 is SMNVEV (reference sequence). The CDR3 is 14 amino acids. The CDR3 DNA reads TGTGCCAGCAGTAACCGGGGCGCCGATTACGAGCAGTACTTC. Encoded protein: CASSNRGADYEQYF.

The rearrangement links TRBV6-6 to TRBJ2-2; perhaps TRBD1 as D (6 bases). Trimming left V 6 bases short and J 3 bases short, with 17 bases between. The CDR3 contains 16 residues. The germline V gene has CDR1 MNHNY and CDR2 SVGAGI (reference sequence). The chain's CDR3 is CASSSAQGVDTGELFF. DNA of the CDR3: TGTGCCAGCAGCTCTGCACAGGGTGTCGACACCGGGGAGCTGTTTTTT.

CDR3 sequence reads: CASSFWRELEETQYF. CDR3 DNA: TGTGCCAGCAGTTTTTGGCGGGAGTTAGAAGAGACCCAGTACTTC. The chain joins TRBV28 to TRBJ2-5; 7 bases fit TRBD2. J lost 3 bases, V lost 3 bases, and 7 bases had no gene match. The germline V gene has CDR1 MDHEN and CDR2 SYDVKM. The CDR3 is 15 residues long. The complete variable domain, with remaining parts taken from reference TRBV28 and TRBJ2-5, reads DVKVTQSSRYLVKRTGEKVFLECVQDMDHENMFWYRQDPGLGLRLIYFSYDVKMKEKGDIPEGYSVSREKKERFSLILESASTNQTSMYLCASSFWRELEETQYFGPGTRLLVL.

The chain combines TRBV28 with TRBJ2-1; 12 bases match TRBD2. The CDR3 has 20 residues. The germline gives CDR1 MDHEN, CDR2 SYDVKM. V lost 7 bases to trimming and J lost 4 bases; unmatched junction nucleotides: 20. CDR3: CASTDPSTVTGTSGYNEQFF. DNA of the CDR3: TGTGCCAGCACCGACCCGTCGACAGTAACCGGGACTAGCGGGTACAATGAGCAGTTCTTC.

The chain has TRBV25-1 and TRBJ2-1; possibly TRBD2 for D (6 bases). V lost 5 bases, J lost 10 bases, and 9 bases lay in between. Germline CDR1 and CDR2: MGHDK and SYGVNS. This CDR3 has 11 amino acids. The CDR3 region is CASSIRGEQFF. The CDR3 region has the DNA TGTGCCAGCAGTATCCGGGGGGAGCAGTTCTTC.

The chain combines TRBV4-2 with TRBJ2-7; 8 bases align to TRBD2. V lost 0 bases, J lost 7 bases, and 8 bases stayed unmatched. The CDR3 extends over 15 amino acids. Per the germline V gene, CDR1 is LGHNA and CDR2 is YNFKEQ. The CDR3 here is CASSQEESGRGEQYF. CDR3 DNA: TGTGCCAGCAGCCAAGAGGAGAGCGGGAGAGGTGAGCAGTACTTC.

For the CDR3, the DNA is TGTGCCAGCAGTCTCGGACAGCAGAGGCAATACTTC. It specifies CASSLGQQRQYF. This rearrangement joins TRBV12-3 or TRBV12-4 to TRBJ2-7; D possibly corresponds to TRBD1 (6 bases). V gave up 5 bases and J gave up 13 bases, with 18 bases separating them. The CDR3 has 12 amino acids.

The V and J genes are TRBV30 and TRBJ1-2, with D tentatively TRBD1 (5 bases). Germline CDR1 is GTSNPN and CDR2 is SVGIG (reference sequence). The CDR3 loop spans 13 amino acids. Trimming shortened V by 0 bases and J by 7 bases, and 12 bases separated the two germline ends. The CDR3 nucleotides read TGTGCCTGGAGTGTATTGGTCCAGGGTGGCTACACCTTC. Protein: CAWSVLVQGGYTF.

This sequence joins TRBV19 and TRBJ2-7; 9 bases are shared with TRBD1. Germline CDR1 LNHDA, CDR2 SQIVND (reference sequence). V gave up 6 bases and J gave up 3 bases; unmatched junction bases: 6. The length of the CDR3 is 14 residues. The CDR3 protein is CASSATGGSYEQYF. The CDR3 DNA follows: TGTGCCAGTAGCGCGACAGGGGGTAGCTACGAGCAGTACTTC.

The DNA of the CDR3 is TGTGCCAGCAGCCTAAGACAGGGGGGGACTACGTCTTACAATGAGCAGTTCTTC. The encoded protein is CASSLRQGGTTSYNEQFF. The chain combines TRBV9 with TRBJ2-1; the match to TRBD1 covers 9 bases. V dropped 4 bases and J dropped 4; count of bases not matched to a gene: 15. The germline V gene has CDR1 SGDLS and CDR2 YYNGEE. The CDR3 is 18 amino acids.

V and J are TRBV14 and TRBJ1-4; D perhaps matches TRBD1 (5 bases). The CDR3 is made up of 11 amino acids. The V gene's germline CDR1 is SGHDN and CDR2 FVKESK. V lost 4 bases and J lost 13, with 10 bases in between. The CDR3 spells CASSRGIGLFF. The CDR3 coding sequence is TGTGCCAGCAGCCGGGGGATAGGACTGTTTTTT.

The chain is built from TRBV28 and TRBJ2-1; maybe TRBD2 (6 bases). The CDR3 is made up of 14 amino acids. Germline values: CDR1 MDHEN, CDR2 SYDVKM. Trimming took 4 bases from V and 10 from J, leaving 17 bases between them. The CDR3 sequence is CASSSGTFLREQFF. Written as DNA, the CDR3 is TGTGCCAGCAGTTCCGGGACTTTCCTCAGGGAGCAGTTCTTC.

The chain joins TRBV2 to TRBJ2-3; a weak D match, TRBD1 (5 bases). The length of the CDR3 is 12 residues. Germline values: CDR1 SNHLY, CDR2 FYNNEI. V shed 1 base and J shed 14 bases, with 13 bases lying between them. The CDR3 bases are TGTGCCAGCAGTGAAGAGACAGCCGGGCCGTATTTT. This gives the protein CASSEETAGPYF.

Comments on this clone: Other nucleotide sequences in the sample specify the same CDR3. This chain connects TRBV9 to TRBJ2-1; 7 bases are a match to TRBD2. Germline-derived CDR1 and CDR2 are SGDLS and YYNGEE. The CDR3 runs 13 residues. The V gene end was trimmed by 2 bases and the J gene end by 6 bases; junction bases not matched to a gene: 2. The CDR3 sequence: CASSVGLVNEQFF. As DNA, the CDR3 is TGTGCCAGCAGCGTCGGACTAGTCAATGAGCAGTTCTTC.

To note about this clone: At one of its ends the junction is not consistent with the germline gene, which may arise from a read error. The CDR3 loop reads CASSLGGAGAGEQFF. DNA of the CDR3: TGTGCTAGCAGCTTAGGTGGGGCGGGAGCTGGTGAGCAGTTCTTC. The chain combines TRBV7-7 with TRBJ2-1; TRBD2 matches 7 bases. CDR1 is SSHAT, CDR2 FNYEAQ, per germline (reference sequence). This CDR3 has 15 residues.

This chain connects TRBV6-6 to TRBJ1-1; D remains ambiguous. Trimming took off 0 bases at V and 3 bases at J, with 2 bases between the two ends. This CDR3 has 12 amino acids. Germline CDR1 MNHNY, CDR2 SVGAGI (reference sequence). The CDR3 protein is CASSYSDTEAFF. DNA of the CDR3: TGTGCCAGCAGTTACTCAGACACTGAAGCTTTCTTT.

This rearrangement joins TRBV27 to TRBJ2-7; perhaps TRBD1 as D (5 bases). V was cut by 8 bases and J by 3 bases, with 11 bases left in between. Germline V gives CDR1 MNHEY, CDR2 SMNVEV (reference sequence). The CDR3 loop spans 12 amino acids. The chain's CDR3 is CASGDRSYEQYF. The DNA for the CDR3 is TGTGCCAGCGGCGACAGAAGCTACGAGCAGTACTTC.

V and J are TRBV7-2 and TRBJ2-2; 7 nucleotides agree with TRBD2. The CDR3 sequence is 14 residues long. CDR1 and CDR2 (germline): SGHTA, FQGNSA. The J segment lost 10 bases and the V segment lost 3 bases, leaving 8 bases of the junction unmatched. The DNA of the CDR3 is TGTGCCAGCAGCTTTCCGGCCGGGGGGACGGAGCTGTTTTTT. Translating gives CASSFPAGGTELFF.

The chain recombines TRBV25-1 with TRBJ2-3; D gene ambiguous. Trimming left V 7 bases short and J 4 bases short, with 12 bases between. There are 13 residues in the CDR3. Germline V gene data show CDR1 as MGHDK and CDR2 as SYGVNS. The CDR3 region is CASTMGAADTQYF. CDR3 sequence (DNA): TGTGCCAGCACTATGGGTGCGGCAGATACGCAGTATTTT.

The chain recombines TRBV28 with TRBJ2-7; D is uncertain. Per the germline V gene, CDR1 is MDHEN and CDR2 is SYDVKM. This CDR3 has 15 amino acids. V shed 2 bases and J shed 2 bases, with 13 bases lying between them. Written as DNA, the CDR3 is TGTGCCAGCAGTTTAGGTCCGGCAATCGCCTACGAGCAGTACTTC. The encoded protein is CASSLGPAIAYEQYF.

J is TRBJ2-3 and V is TRBV6-5; the match to TRBD1 covers 11 bases. CDR1 and CDR2 (germline): MNHEY, SVGAGI. The CDR3 is made up of 16 amino acids. The ends lost 0 bases at V and 8 bases at J; junction bases unmatched: 7. The CDR3 sequence is CASSYSRPGQGGTQYF. DNA for the CDR3: TGTGCCAGCAGTTACTCGAGACCGGGACAGGGGGGTACGCAGTATTTT.

The chain links TRBV7-3 to TRBJ2-6, with D unclear. This CDR3 is 15 amino acids long. CDR1 is SGHTA, CDR2 FQGTGA, per germline. Trimming left V 5 bases short and J 2 bases short, with 10 bases between. In DNA, the CDR3 is TGTGCCAGCAGCAAGCCCGGGCCTGGGGCCAACGTCCTGACTTTC. Translation gives CASSKPGPGANVLTF.

The V and J genes are TRBV4-2 and TRBJ1-2; 7 nucleotides align to TRBD1. From germline, CDR1 is LGHNA and CDR2 YNFKEQ. V was pared by 1 base and J by 8 bases, with 4 bases of the junction left unmatched. The CDR3 has 13 residues. The CDR3 protein is CASSQATGKGYTF. The CDR3 DNA reads TGTGCCAGCAGCCAAGCGACAGGGAAAGGCTACACCTTC.